Below, 20 T cell receptor beta chains from the same sample are listed, as sequenced in a study of cytomegalovirus exposure and HLA in healthy donors. TCRdb's copy holds only in-frame clones and misses some; the assay was immunoSEQ multiplex PCR. The sample lists fewer than 85,000 clones, around 94% occurring once. The sample consisted of PBMCs. These receptors were taken from a woman aged 18-29 years in good health and CMV-seronegative.

CDR3 DNA sequence: TGTGCCAGCTCACCGAGGGACACCCGCTCCTACGAGCAGTACTTC. Translated: CASSPRDTRSYEQYF. The J gene is TRBJ2-7, the V gene TRBV18, with D perhaps matching TRBD1 (6 bases). The CDR3 is made up of 15 amino acids. Germline V gene lookup returns CDR1 KGHSH and CDR2 LQKENI. Trimming shortened V by 3 bases and J by 0 bases, and 12 bases separated the two germline ends.

CDR3 in DNA: TGTGCCAGCAGAGGACAGCTCAATCAGCCCCAGCATTTT. Translated, it gives CASRGQLNQPQHF. V usage is TRBV7-2 and J usage is TRBJ1-5, with D maybe TRBD1 (6 bases). The CDR3 sequence is 13 residues long. Germline V gene data show CDR1 as SGHTA and CDR2 as FQGNSA. V lost 6 bases and J lost 3, with 9 bases in between.

V usage is TRBV7-2 and J usage is TRBJ2-3; 11 nucleotides agree with TRBD1. CDR3 size: 17 residues. J lost 3 bases, V lost 4 bases, and 9 bases had no gene match. CDR1 is SGHTA, CDR2 FQGNSA, per germline. The CDR3 DNA is TGTGCCAGCAGCTCCTTGGGGGGACAGGGGGATACAGATACGCAGTATTTT. Protein: CASSSLGGQGDTDTQYF.

This clone came up once. This chain links TRBV4-3 with TRBJ2-2; D perhaps matches TRBD1 (6 bases). CDR3 length equals 16 residues. CDR1 LGHNA and CDR2 YSLEER come from the germline V gene. Trimming removed 0 bases from V and 5 bases from J, with 13 bases in between. CDR3 loop: CASSQENRVGTGELFF. In nucleotides, the CDR3 is TGCGCCAGCAGCCAAGAGAACAGGGTCGGGACCGGGGAGCTGTTTTTT.

V usage is TRBV7-2 and J usage is TRBJ2-5, with 11 bases lining up with TRBD1. V trimming: 6 bases; J trimming: 5 bases; junction bases outside the gene matches: 5. Germline V gives CDR1 SGHTA, CDR2 FQGNSA. CDR3 length: 14 residues. The CDR3 loop is CASRHRDRGETQYF. The CDR3 nucleotides read TGTGCCAGCAGACACCGGGACAGGGGGGAGACCCAGTACTTC.

The chain uses TRBV18 and TRBJ1-5; D might be TRBD1 (5 bases). Germline V CDR1 and CDR2: KGHSH, LQKENI. V shed 3 bases and J shed 6 bases, with 15 bases lying between them. The CDR3 covers 15 residues. For the CDR3, the DNA is TGTGCCAGCTCACCCGGGACGGAGGGTCGTCAGCCCCAGCATTTT. This codes for CASSPGTEGRQPQHF.

This chain uses TRBV2 with TRBJ2-1; TRBD1 agrees at 9 bases. V lost 7 bases and J lost 9; bases outside the gene matches: 10. The CDR3 runs 14 residues. Per germline, CDR1 SNHLY and CDR2 FYNNEI. CDR3 coding DNA: TGTGCCAGCATATTCGACAGGGGGATCGGTGAGCAGTTCTTC. Translating gives CASIFDRGIGEQFF. Combining the CDR3 with reference TRBV2 and TRBJ2-1 gives the whole variable domain EPEVTQTPSHQVTQMGQEVILRCVPISNHLYFYWYRQILGQKVEFLVSFYNNEISEKSEIFDDQFSVERPDGSNFTLKIRSTKLEDSAMYFCASIFDRGIGEQFFGPGTRLTVL.

The rearrangement links TRBV9 to TRBJ1-6; TRBD1 aligns across 8 bases. CDR1 and CDR2 from the germline V gene are SGDLS and YYNGEE. Germline trimming cut 2 bases from V and 7 bases from J; bases unmatched to any gene: 8. The CDR3 is 16 residues long. CDR3 amino acids: CASSVGQGARNSPLHF. CDR3 sequence (DNA): TGTGCCAGCAGCGTTGGGCAGGGGGCTCGAAATTCACCCCTCCACTTT.

CDR3 region: CASSPPTGINSPLHF. CDR3 DNA sequence: TGTGCCAGCAGTCCTCCGACAGGGATTAATTCACCCCTCCACTTT. This sequence joins TRBV28 and TRBJ1-6; 7 nucleotides agree with TRBD1. V dropped 5 bases and J dropped 6; count of bases not matched to a gene: 7. Germline CDR1 MDHEN, CDR2 SYDVKM. The CDR3 loop spans 15 amino acids. The full variable domain, rest sourced from reference TRBV28 and TRBJ1-6, is DVKVTQSSRYLVKRTGEKVFLECVQDMDHENMFWYRQDPGLGLRLIYFSYDVKMKEKGDIPEGYSVSREKKERFSLILESASTNQTSMYLCASSPPTGINSPLHFGNGTRLTVT.

The rearrangement uses TRBV5-3 and TRBJ2-3, with 7 bases lining up with TRBD2. TRBV5-3 is marked as an open reading frame, function uncertain. This CDR3 contains 18 residues. V dropped 2 bases and J dropped 0; count of bases not matched to a gene: 12. The CDR3 loop is CARSFWRGGRQSTDTQYF. CDR3 in DNA: TGTGCCAGAAGCTTTTGGCGCGGGGGACGCCAGAGCACAGATACGCAGTATTTT.

The chain combines TRBV28 with TRBJ2-5; 8 bases agree with TRBD1. The CDR3 is made up of 15 amino acids. With 2 bases clipped from V and 9 bases from J, the junction kept 11 bases outside the gene matches. Germline V lookup: CDR1 MDHEN, CDR2 SYDVKM. CDR3 DNA: TGTGCCAGCAGTTTAGGGACAGGAGATGGGACGGCCCAGTACTTC. This sequence encodes CASSLGTGDGTAQYF.

Regarding this clone: The junction and the germline gene differ at one end; a read error may be behind it. V gene TRBV5-4 combines with J gene TRBJ2-3; TRBD2 agrees at 7 bases. Per the germline V gene, CDR1 is SGHNT and CDR2 is YYREEE (reference sequence). There are 15 residues in the CDR3. The CDR3 region is CASTLGGGPLDTQYF. CDR3 nucleotides: TGTGCCAGCACCTTGGGCGGGGGACCCCTTGATACGCAGTATTTT.

This clone has a single count. The V and J genes are TRBV5-6 and TRBJ1-5; possible D gene TRBD1, 5 bases. V gave up 4 bases and J gave up 0 bases, with 11 bases separating them. The germline V gene has CDR1 SGHDT and CDR2 YYEEEE. The CDR3 has 15 residues. CDR3 nucleotide sequence: TGTGCCAGCAGCCTGGGGCAGTATAGCAATCAGCCCCAGCATTTT. Translated, it gives CASSLGQYSNQPQHF. Together with reference TRBV5-6 and TRBJ1-5, the CDR3 gives the full variable domain: DAGVTQSPTHLIKTRGQQVTLRCSPKSGHDTVSWYQQALGQGPQFIFQYYEEEERQRGNFPDRFSGHQFPNYSSELNVNALLLGDSALYLCASSLGQYSNQPQHFGDGTRLSIL.

V gene TRBV5-1 combines with J gene TRBJ2-1; weak D call: TRBD2 (6 bases). V was shortened by 0 bases and J by 2 bases, with 9 bases between the two germline ends. Germline loops: CDR1 SGHRS, CDR2 YFSETQ. The CDR3 runs to 15 residues. CDR3 region: CASSLDGGTYNEQFF. The CDR3 DNA follows: TGCGCCAGCAGCTTGGACGGGGGAACCTACAATGAGCAGTTCTTC.

The chain combines TRBV9 with TRBJ2-2, with 8 positions matching TRBD2. Germline CDR1 and CDR2: SGDLS and YYNGEE. V lost 0 bases, J lost 0 bases, and 10 bases stayed unmatched. The CDR3 is 19 amino acids. The CDR3 loop reads CASSVGLLGRGANTGELFF. For the CDR3, the DNA is TGTGCCAGCAGCGTAGGGTTATTGGGGCGGGGGGCGAACACCGGGGAGCTGTTTTTT.

The chain recombines TRBV30 with TRBJ1-2, with D hard to call. CDR3 length: 11 amino acids. Germline V CDR1 and CDR2: GTSNPN, SVGIG (reference sequence). The ends were cut back, 1 base at V and 8 bases at J, with 8 bases in the middle. CDR3 in DNA: TGTGCCTGGAGTGAACCGGGAGGCTACACCTTC. Translating it yields CAWSEPGGYTF.

The rearrangement links TRBV7-2 to TRBJ1-2, with D perhaps TRBD1 (5 bases). Trimming cost V 3 bases and J 8 bases, with 16 bases left between them. CDR1 is SGHTA and CDR2 is FQGNSA in the germline V gene. This CDR3 contains 14 residues. The CDR3 loop reads CASSFGGLPAGYTF. The CDR3 DNA reads TGTGCCAGCAGCTTCGGGGGACTTCCAGCCGGCTACACCTTC.

This sequence joins TRBV6-1 and TRBJ2-5; 10 bases map to TRBD2. J gave up 2 bases and V 3 bases, and 12 bases lay outside the gene matches. CDR3 size: 18 residues. From germline, CDR1 is MNHNS and CDR2 SASEGT. The CDR3 DNA reads TGTGCCAGCAGTGATTGGGTAGCGGGGGGTTGGGAGCAAGAGACCCAGTACTTC. It yields the protein CASSDWVAGGWEQETQYF.

The chain employs TRBV5-4 and TRBJ1-1, with 12 bases matching TRBD1. Germline values: CDR1 SGHNT, CDR2 YYREEE (reference sequence). The CDR3 extends over 15 amino acids. The V and J ends lost 3 bases and 4 bases, in that order; junction bases with no gene match: 4. The CDR3 DNA follows: TGTGCCAGCAGCTGGGGACAGGGGGCGCGCACTGAAGCTTTCTTT. Translating it yields CASSWGQGARTEAFF.

The chain couples TRBV18 to TRBJ1-1; D remains unclear. The CDR3 is made up of 14 amino acids. CDR1 is KGHSH, CDR2 LQKENI, per germline. V was clipped by 3 bases and J by 4 bases, with 12 bases between them. In DNA form, the CDR3 reads TGTGCCAGCTCACCCGGGTCCCCGGGCACTGAAGCTTTCTTT. Encoded protein: CASSPGSPGTEAFF.